This T cell receptor beta chain was observed in a study of immune characterization of retroperitoneal liposarcoma. This clonotype is judged medium-sized. The junction had 4 bases not matched to a gene; V was cut back by 0 bases and J by 5 bases. Germline-derived CDR1 and CDR2 are MGHRA and YSYEKL. CDR3 length equals 15 residues. TCRdb used MiXCR to reprocess the PCR reads, holding one entry per CDR3 protein. The repertoire includes 2,500 to 3,500 distinct CDR3 sequences, around two fifths of them detected once, and roughly 37% sits in the top ten. Sequenced: tumor tissue. This clonotype originated in a male donor with retroperitoneal liposarcoma. The chain combines TRBV4-1 with TRBJ1-2, with TRBD1 matching over 9 bases. Here the CDR3 reads CASSQDGTGKYGYTF. The DNA for the CDR3 is TGCGCCAGCAGCCAAGATGGGACAGGGAAGTATGGCTACACCTTC.